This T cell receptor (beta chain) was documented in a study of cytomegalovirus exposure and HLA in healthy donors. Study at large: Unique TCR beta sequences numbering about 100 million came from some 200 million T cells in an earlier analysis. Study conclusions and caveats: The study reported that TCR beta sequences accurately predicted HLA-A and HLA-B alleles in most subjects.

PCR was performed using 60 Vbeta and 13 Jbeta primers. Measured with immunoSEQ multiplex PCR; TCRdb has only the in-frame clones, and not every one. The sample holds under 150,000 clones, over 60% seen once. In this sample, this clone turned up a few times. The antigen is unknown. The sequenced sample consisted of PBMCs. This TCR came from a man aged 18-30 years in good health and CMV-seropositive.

In DNA form, the CDR3 reads TGTGCCAGCAGCCCCCGCGGTGACGCTAATTCACCCCTCCACTTT. Translating it yields CASSPRGDANSPLHF. This sequence joins TRBV7-3 and TRBJ1-6; no reliable D call. The V and J ends lost 5 bases and 6 bases respectively, with 14 bases between them. CDR3 length: 15 residues. Germline V gene lookup returns CDR1 SGHTA and CDR2 FQGTGA.